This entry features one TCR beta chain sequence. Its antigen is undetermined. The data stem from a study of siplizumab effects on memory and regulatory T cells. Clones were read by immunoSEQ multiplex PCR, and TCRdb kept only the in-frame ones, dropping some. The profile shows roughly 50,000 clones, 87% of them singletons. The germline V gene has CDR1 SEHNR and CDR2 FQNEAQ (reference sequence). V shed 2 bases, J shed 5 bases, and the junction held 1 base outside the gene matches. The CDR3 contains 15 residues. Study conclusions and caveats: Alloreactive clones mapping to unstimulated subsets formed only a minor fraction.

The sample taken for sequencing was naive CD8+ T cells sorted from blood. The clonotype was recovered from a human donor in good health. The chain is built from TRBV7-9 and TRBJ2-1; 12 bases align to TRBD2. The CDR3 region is CASSLTSGGNNEQFF. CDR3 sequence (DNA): TGTGCCAGCAGCTTAACTAGCGGGGGGAACAATGAGCAGTTCTTC. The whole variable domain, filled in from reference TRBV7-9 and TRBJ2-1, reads DTGVSQNPRHKITKRGQNVTFRCDPISEHNRLYWYRQTLGQGPEFLTYFQNEAQLEKSRLLSDRFSAERPKGSFSTLEIQRTEQGDSAMYLCASSLTSGGNNEQFFGPGTRLTVL.